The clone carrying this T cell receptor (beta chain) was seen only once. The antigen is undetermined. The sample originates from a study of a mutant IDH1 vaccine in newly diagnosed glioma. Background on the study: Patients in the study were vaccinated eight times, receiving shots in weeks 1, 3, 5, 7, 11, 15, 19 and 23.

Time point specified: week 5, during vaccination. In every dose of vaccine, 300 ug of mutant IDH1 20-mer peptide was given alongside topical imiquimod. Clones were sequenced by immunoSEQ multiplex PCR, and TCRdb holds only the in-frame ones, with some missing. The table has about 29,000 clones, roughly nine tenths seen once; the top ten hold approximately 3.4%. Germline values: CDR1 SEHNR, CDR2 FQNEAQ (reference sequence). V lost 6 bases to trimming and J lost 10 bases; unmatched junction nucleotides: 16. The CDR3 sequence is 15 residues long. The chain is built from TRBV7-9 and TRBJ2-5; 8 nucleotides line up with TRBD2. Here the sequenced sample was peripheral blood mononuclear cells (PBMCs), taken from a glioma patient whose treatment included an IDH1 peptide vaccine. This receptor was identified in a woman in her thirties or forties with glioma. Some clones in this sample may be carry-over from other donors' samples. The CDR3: CASSLTTTGGEGQYF. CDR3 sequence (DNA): TGTGCCAGCAGTCTGACCACCACGGGGGGGGAGGGCCAGTACTTC.